Below, one T cell receptor beta chain is given with its context. Antigen specificity is unknown. The sample comes from a study of tumor and adjacent non-tumor tissue in lung cancer. Study-wide results and caveats: Significantly higher TCR diversity was found in tumor than normal lung.

The V and J ends lost 3 bases and 5 bases, in that order; junction bases with no gene match: 8. The germline V gene has CDR1 SGDLS and CDR2 YYNGEE. The CDR3 has 16 residues. This sample's RNA came from whole unsorted tissue. TCRbeta libraries were built with three rounds of nested PCR, modified from ARM-PCR. MiXCR, run by TCRdb on the multiplex PCR reads, gives a single entry per CDR3 protein. Of under 140,000 distinct CDR3 sequences in the sample, under 90% are singletons; the top ten hold 20% to 25%. This clonotype originated in a man aged 65-85 years with non-small cell lung cancer. The chain couples TRBV9 to TRBJ2-5; TRBD2 aligns across 12 bases. Sequencing used lung tumor tissue. The CDR3 DNA reads as TGTGCCAGCAGCGCTAGCGGGAGGGAGACAGCGGAGACCCAGTACTTC. This gives the protein CASSASGRETAETQYF.